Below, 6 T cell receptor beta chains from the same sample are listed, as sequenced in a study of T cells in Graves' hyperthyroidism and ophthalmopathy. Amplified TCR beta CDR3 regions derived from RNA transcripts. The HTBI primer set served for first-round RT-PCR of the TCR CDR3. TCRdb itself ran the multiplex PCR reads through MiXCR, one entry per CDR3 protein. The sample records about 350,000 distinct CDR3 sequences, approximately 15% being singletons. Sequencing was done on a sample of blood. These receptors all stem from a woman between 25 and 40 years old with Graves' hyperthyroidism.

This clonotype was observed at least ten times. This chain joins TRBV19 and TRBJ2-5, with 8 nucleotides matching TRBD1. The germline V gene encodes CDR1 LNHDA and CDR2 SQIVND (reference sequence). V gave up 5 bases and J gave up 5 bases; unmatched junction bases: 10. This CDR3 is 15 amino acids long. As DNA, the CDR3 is TGTGCCAGTAGTCGGACAGGGAAGGTCTGGGAGACCCAGTACTTC. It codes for CASSRTGKVWETQYF.

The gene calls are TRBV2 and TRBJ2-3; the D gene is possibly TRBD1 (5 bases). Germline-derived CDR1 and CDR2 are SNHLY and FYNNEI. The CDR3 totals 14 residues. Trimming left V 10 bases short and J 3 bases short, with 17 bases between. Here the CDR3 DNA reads TGTGCCATAAAGGAAGGACACGGTACAGATACGCAGTATTTT. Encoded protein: CAIKEGHGTDTQYF. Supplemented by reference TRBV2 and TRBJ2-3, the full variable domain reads EPEVTQTPSHQVTQMGQEVILRCVPISNHLYFYWYRQILGQKVEFLVSFYNNEISEKSEIFDDQFSVERPDGSNFTLKIRSTKLEDSAMYFCAIKEGHGTDTQYFGPGTRLTVL.

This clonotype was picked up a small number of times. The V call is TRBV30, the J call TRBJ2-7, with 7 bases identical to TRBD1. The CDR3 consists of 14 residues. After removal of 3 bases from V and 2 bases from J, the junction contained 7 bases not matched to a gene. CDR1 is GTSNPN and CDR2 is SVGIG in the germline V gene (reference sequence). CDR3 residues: CAWSLTGNPYEQYF. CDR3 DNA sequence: TGTGCCTGGAGCTTGACAGGGAACCCCTACGAGCAGTACTTC. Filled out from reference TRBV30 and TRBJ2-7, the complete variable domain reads SQTIHQWPATLVQPVGSPLSLECTVEGTSNPNLYWYRQAAGRGLQLLFYSVGIGQISSEVPQNLSASRPQDRQFILSSKKLLLSDSGFYLCAWSLTGNPYEQYFGPGTRLTVT.

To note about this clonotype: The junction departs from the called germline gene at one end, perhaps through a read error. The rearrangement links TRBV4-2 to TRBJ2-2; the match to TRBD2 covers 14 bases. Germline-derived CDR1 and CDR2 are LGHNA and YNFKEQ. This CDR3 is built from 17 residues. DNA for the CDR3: TGTGCCAGCACCCAATCGGGGACTAGCGGGAGTGGGGGGGAGCTGTTTTTT. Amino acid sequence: CASTQSGTSGSGGELFF.

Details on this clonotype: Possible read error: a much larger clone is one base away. This CDR3 is CASSPLDEARGNEQFF. CDR3 DNA: TGTGCCAGCAGCCCCCTAGATGAGGCCCGGGGGAATGAGCAGTTCTTC. V gene TRBV7-6 combines with J gene TRBJ2-1; D might be TRBD2 (6 bases). The CDR3 sequence is 16 residues long. Trimming left V 5 bases short and J 7 bases short, with 21 bases between. Germline V CDR1 and CDR2: SGHVS, FNYEAQ.

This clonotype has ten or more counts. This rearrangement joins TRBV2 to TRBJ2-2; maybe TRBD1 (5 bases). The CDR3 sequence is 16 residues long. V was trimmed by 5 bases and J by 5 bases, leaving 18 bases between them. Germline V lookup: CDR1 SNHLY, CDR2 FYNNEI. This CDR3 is CASSSSREGGTGELFF. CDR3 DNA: TGTGCCAGCAGTTCGTCCAGGGAAGGTGGGACCGGGGAGCTGTTTTTT. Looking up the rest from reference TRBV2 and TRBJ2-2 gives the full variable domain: EPEVTQTPSHQVTQMGQEVILRCVPISNHLYFYWYRQILGQKVEFLVSFYNNEISEKSEIFDDQFSVERPDGSNFTLKIRSTKLEDSAMYFCASSSSREGGTGELFFGEGSRLTVL.